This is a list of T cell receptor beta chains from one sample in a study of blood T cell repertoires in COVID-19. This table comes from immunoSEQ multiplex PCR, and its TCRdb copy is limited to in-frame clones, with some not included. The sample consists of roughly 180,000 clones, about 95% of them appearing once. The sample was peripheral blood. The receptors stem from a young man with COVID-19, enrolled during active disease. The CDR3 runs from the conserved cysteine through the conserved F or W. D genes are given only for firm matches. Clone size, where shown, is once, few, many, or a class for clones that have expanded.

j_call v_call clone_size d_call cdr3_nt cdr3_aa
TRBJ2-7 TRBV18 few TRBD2 TGTGCCAGCTCACTCGGACTAGCGGGGGAGCAGTACTTC CASSLGLAGEQYF
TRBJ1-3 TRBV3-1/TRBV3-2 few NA TGTGCCAGCAGCCCGTCCATCGGGGGAGGGGTCGGTGGAAACACCATATATTTT CASSPSIGGGVGGNTIYF
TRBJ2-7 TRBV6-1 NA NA TGTGCCAGCAGTGAATCGGGCGGGTGGAACTCCTACGAGCAGTACTTC CASSESGGWNSYEQYF
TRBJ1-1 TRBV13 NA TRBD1 TGTGCCAGCAGCAACCGGGACAGGGTTGTCGCTGAAGCTTTCTTT CASSNRDRVVAEAFF
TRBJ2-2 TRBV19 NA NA TGTGCCAGTAGTATAGATTTGACAGTGAACACCGGGGAGCTGTTTTTT CASSIDLTVNTGELFF
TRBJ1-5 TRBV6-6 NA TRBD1 TGTGCCAGCAGCCGAGACAGGGGCAATCAGCCCCAGCATTTT CASSRDRGNQPQHF
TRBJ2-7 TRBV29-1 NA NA TGCAGCGTCGGCGCGAGGGCTTCCTCCTACGAGCAGTACTTC CSVGARASSYEQYF
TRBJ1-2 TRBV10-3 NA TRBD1 TGTGCCATCAGTGAGGGACAGGACTATGGCTACACCTTC CAISEGQDYGYTF
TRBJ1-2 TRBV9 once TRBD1 TGTGCCAGCAGCGCCCAACAGGGGGAGATAAACTATGGCTACACCTTC CASSAQQGEINYGYTF
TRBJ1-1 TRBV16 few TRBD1 TGTGCCAGCAGCCAATATATAGCCGGGACAGCAAACACTGAAGCTTTCTTT CASSQYIAGTANTEAFF
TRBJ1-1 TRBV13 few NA TGTGCCAGCAGCTTCCGAAGACAGCTTCAGGAAGAAGCTTTCTTT CASSFRRQLQEEAFF
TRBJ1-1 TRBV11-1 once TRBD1 TGTGCCAGCAGCCAGGGGGTGAGCACTGAAGCTTTCTTT CASSQGVSTEAFF
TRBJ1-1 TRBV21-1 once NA TGTGCCAGCAGCAAAAAGGGGATGAACACTGAAGCTTTCTTT CASSKKGMNTEAFF
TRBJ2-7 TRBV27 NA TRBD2 TGTGCCAGCAGGGGACTAGCGGGGGGTGACTACGAGCAGTACTTC CASRGLAGGDYEQYF
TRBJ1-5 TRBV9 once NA TGTGCCAGCAGCCCCACGGGGGAGCGTCAGCCCCAGCATTTT CASSPTGERQPQHF
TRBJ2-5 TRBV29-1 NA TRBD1 TGCAGCGTTGATTTGAGGAACAGGGGCTCAGAGACCCAGTACTTC CSVDLRNRGSETQYF
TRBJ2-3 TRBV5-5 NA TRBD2 TGTGCCAGCAGCTTGGGACCCCTTAGCGGGGGGGCCCCAGATACGCAGTATTTT CASSLGPLSGGAPDTQYF
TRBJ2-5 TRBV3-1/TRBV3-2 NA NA TGTGCCAGCAGCCACTCCGGGGGCCAAGAGACCCAGTACTTC CASSHSGGQETQYF
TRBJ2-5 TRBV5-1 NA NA TGCGCCAGCAGCCCGAGAGGGGGAGAGACCCAGTACTTC CASSPRGGETQYF
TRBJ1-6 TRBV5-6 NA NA TGTGCCAGCAGCCGCAGGACAGTTAATTCACCCCTCCACTTT CASSRRTVNSPLHF
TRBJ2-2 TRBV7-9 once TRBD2 TGTGCCAGCAGCGACTCCGGGACTAGCGGGGGGGTTGGCACCGGGGAGCTGTTTTTT CASSDSGTSGGVGTGELFF
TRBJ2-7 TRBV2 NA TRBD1 TGTGCCAGCAGTGAAGGGACAGGGGGGTCCTACGAGCAGTACTTC CASSEGTGGSYEQYF
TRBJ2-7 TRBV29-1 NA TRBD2 TGCAGCGTTGGCGGGACAGCTAGCGGGGGGGCCTTCAACGAGCAGTACTTC CSVGGTASGGAFNEQYF
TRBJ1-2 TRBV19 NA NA TGTGCCAGTAAGCGGGACACAACCTATGGCTACACCTTC CASKRDTTYGYTF
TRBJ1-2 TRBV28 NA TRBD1 TGTGCCAGCAGGCCGACAGGGGGCGAATATGGCTACACCTTC CASRPTGGEYGYTF
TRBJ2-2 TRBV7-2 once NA TGTGCCAGCAGCTTAGAAGGTAGCTTGGACACCGGGGAGCTGTTTTTT CASSLEGSLDTGELFF